The 17 T cell receptor beta chains listed next were all sequenced from one sample in a study of T cell responses to AZD1222 COVID-19 vaccine. Using immunoSEQ multiplex PCR, the repertoire was profiled, and TCRdb retains in-frame clones only, with some absent. Here the sample spans tens of thousands of clones, roughly 90% being singletons. This sample comprised peripheral blood, obtained on day 0 of AZD1222 vaccination. Receptor source: an adult in good health.

The rearrangement links TRBV4-2 to TRBJ2-7; D is unclear. CDR1 is LGHNA and CDR2 is YNFKEQ in the germline V gene. The V gene lost 0 bases and the J gene lost 3 bases, with 6 bases spanning the gap. The CDR3 is made up of 13 amino acids. CDR3 bases: TGTGCCAGCAGCCAAGAAGGCGGCTACGAGCAGTACTTC. This encodes CASSQEGGYEQYF.

The chain is built from TRBV7-9 and TRBJ2-5; D could derive from TRBD1 or TRBD2 (5 bases each). The CDR3 is made up of 12 amino acids. Germline CDR1 reads SEHNR; CDR2 reads FQNEAQ (reference sequence). The V end was cut by 5 bases, the J end by 7 bases, with 11 bases between. The CDR3 is CASSPREWTQYF. The CDR3 bases are TGTGCCAGCAGCCCCAGGGAGTGGACCCAGTACTTC.

The rearrangement uses TRBV6-5 and TRBJ2-2; TRBD2 agrees at 11 bases. Losses at the gene ends were 6 bases for V and 5 bases for J; bases not matched to a gene: 5. The length of the CDR3 is 15 residues. Per germline, CDR1 MNHEY and CDR2 SVGAGI. The CDR3 loop is CASRTWTSGTGELFF. CDR3 DNA sequence: TGTGCCAGCAGGACTTGGACTAGCGGGACCGGGGAGCTGTTTTTT.

For this clone: One end of the junction does not line up with germline, which may come from a read error. The chain uses TRBV9 and TRBJ1-2, with D possibly matching TRBD1 (6 bases). CDR1 is SGDLS and CDR2 is YYNGEE in the germline V gene. The length of the CDR3 is 11 residues. In nucleotides, the CDR3 is TGTGCAAGCAGGGGTAACTATGGCTACACCTTC. Residues: CASRGNYGYTF.

The CDR3 spells CASGRELAVDEQFF. CDR3 bases: TGCGCCAGCGGGCGCGAACTAGCGGTCGATGAGCAGTTCTTC. The chain employs TRBV5-1 and TRBJ2-1, with TRBD2 matching 8 bases. There are 14 residues in the CDR3. Looked up from germline, CDR1 is SGHRS and CDR2 is YFSETQ. V shed 7 bases, J shed 8 bases, and the junction held 11 bases outside the gene matches.

The chain has TRBV20-1 and TRBJ1-1; D is ambiguous. The CDR3 is 11 amino acids. Germline V gene sequence: CDR1 DFQATT, CDR2 SNEGSKA (reference sequence). V lost 1 base, J lost 11 bases, and 11 bases lay in between. CDR3 loop: CSARVPPVAFF. The CDR3 nucleotides read TGCAGTGCTAGAGTACCCCCAGTGGCTTTCTTT.

J is TRBJ2-1 and V is TRBV5-4, with D possibly being TRBD1 (6 bases). Germline lookup yields CDR1 SGHNT and CDR2 YYREEE (reference sequence). CDR3 length: 17 residues. Trimming stripped 4 bases from V and 3 bases from J, with 20 bases between. The CDR3: CASSPEVGVGGYNEQFF. Here the CDR3 DNA reads TGTGCCAGCAGCCCCGAGGTGGGAGTAGGGGGCTACAATGAGCAGTTCTTC.

This sequence joins TRBV10-2 and TRBJ2-1; a weak D match, TRBD2 (5 bases). CDR1 WSHSY and CDR2 SAAADI come from the germline V gene. The V and J ends lost 4 bases and 0 bases respectively, with 10 bases between them. This CDR3 contains 15 residues. The CDR3 spells CASSALAPSYNEQFF. The CDR3 DNA sequence: TGCGCCAGCAGTGCCCTAGCTCCCTCCTACAATGAGCAGTTCTTC.

J is TRBJ2-5 and V is TRBV11-2, with TRBD1 identical over 8 bases. The CDR3 covers 14 residues. Trimming at V came to 1 base and at J to 6 bases, leaving 4 bases not matched to a gene. Germline CDR1 and CDR2: SGHAT and FQNNGV. CDR3 DNA sequence: TGTGCCAGCAGCTTAGGTAGACAGGGGAAGACCCAGTACTTC. It specifies CASSLGRQGKTQYF.

The chain joins TRBV10-3 to TRBJ2-7, with 8 bases matching TRBD1. CDR1 ENHRY and CDR2 SYGVKD come from the germline V gene. CDR3 length: 15 residues. V shed 2 bases and J 3 bases; nucleotides not matched to a gene: 6. The CDR3 sequence: CAISEQPTGDYEQYF. In DNA, the CDR3 is TGTGCCATCAGTGAGCAACCGACAGGGGACTACGAGCAGTACTTC.

This clone has more than one count but fewer than ten. V and J are TRBV7-2 and TRBJ1-6; D is possibly TRBD1 (5 bases). In germline, CDR1 is SGHTA, CDR2 FQGNSA. The CDR3 has 15 amino acids. V was shortened by 1 base and J by 7 bases, with 11 bases between the two germline ends. CDR3 DNA: TGTGCCAGCAGCTTAGAGAGGGGCTGGAATTCACCCCTCCACTTT. Encoded protein: CASSLERGWNSPLHF. Complete variable domain (other parts from reference TRBV7-2 and TRBJ1-6): GAGVSQSPSNKVTEKGKDVELRCDPISGHTALYWYRQSLGQGLEFLIYFQGNSAPDKSGLPSDRFSAERTGGSVSTLTIQRTQQEDSAVYLCASSLERGWNSPLHFGNGTRLTVT.

V is TRBV5-1 and J is TRBJ1-3; D might be TRBD1 (5 bases). From germline, CDR1 is SGHRS and CDR2 YFSETQ. The CDR3 consists of 15 residues. V dropped 5 bases and J dropped 0 bases, with 12 bases sitting between them. The DNA for the CDR3 is TGCGCCAGCAGACGGGACTCAAGCTCTGGAAACACCATATATTTT. Translation: CASRRDSSSGNTIYF. The full variable domain, rest sourced from reference TRBV5-1 and TRBJ1-3, is KAGVTQTPRYLIKTRGQQVTLSCSPISGHRSVSWYQQTPGQGLQFLFEYFSETQRNKGNFPGRFSGRQFSNSRSEMNVSTLELGDSALYLCASRRDSSSGNTIYFGEGSWLTVV.

The V gene is TRBV29-1, the J gene TRBJ2-1, with D maybe TRBD2 (6 bases). The V end lost 4 bases, the J end lost 7 bases, and 8 bases lay between the germline ends. The CDR3 length is 11 residues. Germline V gene sequence: CDR1 SQVTM, CDR2 ANQGSEA. In DNA form, the CDR3 reads TGCAGCGTTGGGAGGGCGAATGAGCAGTTCTTC. As protein: CSVGRANEQFF.

The chain recombines TRBV4-1 with TRBJ1-2; no clear D gene. V gave up 6 bases and J gave up 5 bases, with 10 bases separating them. Germline V gene sequence: CDR1 MGHRA, CDR2 YSYEKL. The CDR3 has 12 amino acids. Here the CDR3 DNA reads TGCGCCAGCAGGGCCCGCCCTTATGGCTACACCTTC. Protein product: CASRARPYGYTF.

This clone was observed a single time. J is TRBJ2-7 and V is TRBV29-1, with 8 bases identical to TRBD1. The V and J ends lost 4 bases and 4 bases, in that order; junction bases with no gene match: 0. The CDR3 sequence is 11 residues long. Germline V gene sequence: CDR1 SQVTM, CDR2 ANQGSEA. The CDR3 loop reads CSVGTGYEQYF. The CDR3 DNA is TGCAGCGTTGGGACAGGGTACGAGCAGTACTTC.

V and J are TRBV30 and TRBJ2-1; 7 positions match TRBD2. Germline V CDR1 and CDR2: GTSNPN, SVGIG (reference sequence). The CDR3 has 15 amino acids. V was clipped by 2 bases and J by 0 bases; unmatched bases: 4. CDR3 residues: CAWSSGGSSYNEQFF. CDR3 nucleotides: TGTGCCTGGAGTAGTGGCGGGAGCTCCTACAATGAGCAGTTCTTC.

This chain links TRBV24-1 with TRBJ2-5, with 8 bases matching TRBD1. V lost 4 bases, J lost 4 bases, and 7 bases stayed unmatched. Germline V gives CDR1 KGHDR, CDR2 SFDVKD. The CDR3 is 15 amino acids. As DNA, the CDR3 is TGTGCCACCAGTGACCCGCAGGGGGCGGGAGAGACCCAGTACTTC. Protein sequence: CATSDPQGAGETQYF.